A single sample is the source of the 13 T cell receptor beta chains below, sequenced in a study of persistence of HIV-infected CD4 T cells. An overlapping HIV-1 Gag peptide pool stimulated these cells at 0.95 to 1 ug/peptide/mL. Memory cells lacking CD40L and CD69 with high CD45RO were sorted. Their specific antigens are unknown. The libraries were made with immunoSEQ version 4 in survey mode. Assay used: immunoSEQ multiplex PCR; TCRdb lists only in-frame clones, some missing. The profile covers around 39,000 clones, with approximately 78% appearing a single time and almost 1% taken by the ten largest. The sample in question was cultured CD4+ T cells from PBMCs, obtained from a patient who received antiretroviral therapy. The receptor set was obtained from an adult with HIV. The donor label of this sample is uncertain.

The J gene is TRBJ2-3, the V gene TRBV5-1; D unresolved. CDR1 and CDR2 from the germline V gene are SGHRS and YFSETQ. Trimming took 0 bases from V and 6 from J, leaving 8 bases between them. This CDR3 is 13 amino acids long. Here the CDR3 reads CASSLALRDTQYF. CDR3 nucleotides: TGCGCCAGCAGCTTGGCCCTTCGGGATACGCAGTATTTT.

This clone showed up just once. V usage is TRBV5-1 and J usage is TRBJ2-7; 13 bases match TRBD2. From germline, CDR1 is SGHRS and CDR2 YFSETQ. The CDR3 covers 16 residues. V shed 5 bases and J 0 bases; nucleotides not matched to a gene: 5. The CDR3 DNA reads as TGCGCCAGCAGTGTTACTAGCGGGGGGGTCTCCTACGAGCAGTACTTC. The encoded protein is CASSVTSGGVSYEQYF.

This chain links TRBV3-1 (or the pseudogene TRBV3-2) with TRBJ2-7; D uncertain. This CDR3 comprises 14 residues. Trimming left V 4 bases short and J 7 bases short, with 17 bases between. The germline V gene encodes CDR1 LGHDT and CDR2 YNNKEL (reference sequence). CDR3 in DNA: TGTGCCAGCAGCCCCGAGGTCATCACCGGGGAGCAGTACTTC. Translation gives CASSPEVITGEQYF.

The V and J genes are TRBV5-1 and TRBJ1-4; 7 positions agree with TRBD1. Trimming at V came to 0 bases and at J to 6 bases, leaving 5 bases not matched to a gene. The CDR3 has 15 residues. CDR1 is SGHRS and CDR2 is YFSETQ in the germline V gene. CDR3 sequence (DNA): TGCGCCAGCAGCTTGGGGGGGACAGCGGATGAAAAACTGTTTTTT. This encodes CASSLGGTADEKLFF.

This clone is medium-sized in the sample. The V gene is TRBV9, the J gene TRBJ2-2; 7 nucleotides line up with TRBD2. The length of the CDR3 is 18 residues. CDR1 is SGDLS, CDR2 YYNGEE, per germline. The junction had 8 bases not matched to a gene; V was cut back by 0 bases and J by 0 bases. Here the CDR3 DNA reads TGTGCCAGCAGCGTAGAAGTCTGGCTAGCGGCGAACACCGGGGAGCTGTTTTTT. Translating gives CASSVEVWLAANTGELFF.

The genes are TRBV5-1 and TRBJ1-2; D might be TRBD1 (6 bases). V gave up 4 bases and J gave up 8 bases, with 18 bases separating them. This CDR3 has 14 residues. Germline-derived CDR1 and CDR2 are SGHRS and YFSETQ. In DNA, the CDR3 is TGCGCCAGCAGCACCCCGGACAGAGTTTGGGGCTACACCTTC. It codes for CASSTPDRVWGYTF.

V gene TRBV7-9 combines with J gene TRBJ2-5; D remains ambiguous. CDR3 length: 12 residues. V lost 4 bases and J lost 5, with 8 bases in between. The germline V gene has CDR1 SEHNR and CDR2 FQNEAQ (reference sequence). The CDR3 nucleotides are TGTGCCAGCAGCTCCCCCCTGGAGACCCAGTACTTC. Protein product: CASSSPLETQYF.

CDR3 amino acids: CASSQQGIRSYGYTF. The CDR3 DNA reads as TGTGCCAGCAGCCAACAGGGGATTCGGAGCTATGGCTACACCTTC. The chain links TRBV14 to TRBJ1-2; TRBD1 might be the D (6 bases). The CDR3 has 15 amino acids. In germline, CDR1 is SGHDN, CDR2 FVKESK. V lost 2 bases and J 4 bases, leaving 14 bases between the germline ends.

The chain is built from TRBV12-3 or TRBV12-4 and TRBJ1-1; D remains unclear. With 5 bases removed from V and 1 base from J, the gap between germline ends came to 8 bases. The CDR3 consists of 13 residues. The DNA of the CDR3 is TGTGCCAGCAGTCGAACCCGGAACACTGAAGCTTTCTTT. This translates into CASSRTRNTEAFF.

The gene calls are TRBV6-5 and TRBJ1-1; D is undetermined. The CDR3 runs 11 residues. Germline V CDR1 and CDR2: MNHEY, SVGAGI. Trimming stripped 10 bases from V and 3 bases from J, with 9 bases between. CDR3 protein: CATLDHTEAFF. Here the CDR3 DNA reads TGTGCCACCTTGGACCACACTGAAGCTTTCTTT.

The chain uses TRBV19 and TRBJ1-5; 9 bases are shared with TRBD1. Trimming took 6 bases from V and 4 from J; bases not matched to a gene: 10. In germline, CDR1 is LNHDA, CDR2 SQIVND (reference sequence). The CDR3 runs to 16 residues. The DNA for the CDR3 is TGTGCCAGTAGGTCACCGGGACAGGGATATAATCAGCCCCAGCATTTT. Translating gives CASRSPGQGYNQPQHF.

This chain connects TRBV6-1 to TRBJ1-6; tentatively, D is TRBD1 (5 bases). The CDR3 runs 18 residues. Trimming took off 3 bases at V and 0 bases at J, with 15 bases between the two ends. Germline CDR1 reads MNHNS; CDR2 reads SASEGT. CDR3 residues: CASSDGRRGSSYNSPLHF. CDR3 DNA: TGTGCCAGCAGTGATGGGAGGAGGGGTAGCTCCTATAATTCACCCCTCCACTTT.

The rearrangement links TRBV6-5 to TRBJ1-6; D is unresolved. The V gene's germline CDR1 is MNHEY and CDR2 SVGAGI. The CDR3 is 13 amino acids. Trimming left V 5 bases short and J 9 bases short, with 11 bases between. CDR3 residues: CASSPLAFSPLHF. CDR3 sequence (DNA): TGTGCCAGCAGTCCCCTAGCCTTTTCACCCCTCCACTTT.